The subject of this entry is one TCR beta chain. Its antigen is unknown. This sample was taken from a study of persistence of HIV-infected CD4 T cells. Across the whole study: CD4+ T cells responding to CMV or HIV-1 Gag were isolated. General study results and limits: Rare CMV-responding cells carrying HIV-1 proviruses were not analyzed separately for TCR.

This was the immunoSEQ version 4 assay in survey mode. The protocol was immunoSEQ multiplex PCR, while the TCRdb copy is restricted to in-frame clones and leaves out a portion. The sample has roughly 35,000 clones, 65% to 85% seen once. CDR1 and CDR2 from the germline V gene are SGDLS and YYNGEE. The CDR3 runs to 16 residues. The V and J ends lost 0 bases and 6 bases, in that order; junction bases with no gene match: 6. Cells were stimulated with CMV-infected fibroblast lysates at approximately 10 ug/mL. Sorted nonresponding memory CD4+ T cells were CD40L-negative, CD69-negative, CD45RO-high. The origin of this receptor is an adult man with HIV who was CMV-seropositive. The starting material was CD4+ T cells sorted from PBMCs after roughly 18-hour stimulation, obtained from a patient who received antiretroviral therapy. V is TRBV9 and J is TRBJ1-6, with 7 bases that match TRBD1. The CDR3 here is CASSVGYQGGNSPLHF. The DNA for the CDR3 is TGTGCCAGCAGCGTAGGGTACCAGGGGGGTAATTCACCCCTCCACTTT.